These 30 T cell receptor beta chains originate from one sample sequenced in a study of cytomegalovirus exposure and HLA in healthy donors. Data came from immunoSEQ multiplex PCR; TCRdb stores just in-frame clones and leaves some out. The sample holds 250,000 to 300,000 clones, just over 85% seen once. What was sequenced was PBMCs. The receptors derive from a woman younger than 30 in good health and CMV-seronegative.

V gene TRBV2 combines with J gene TRBJ2-3, with D perhaps matching TRBD2 (7 bases). The germline V gene encodes CDR1 SNHLY and CDR2 FYNNEI. Trimming pared 10 bases from V and 5 bases from J, leaving 19 bases between. The CDR3 covers 14 residues. This CDR3 reads CATRGGDTLDTQYF. The CDR3 nucleotides are TGTGCCACGCGCGGGGGCGACACCTTAGATACGCAGTATTTT.

CDR3 protein: CASSERGTLTEAFF. The CDR3 region has the DNA TGTGCCAGCAGTGAAAGAGGGACATTAACTGAAGCTTTCTTT. The chain combines TRBV27 with TRBJ1-1; a weak D match, TRBD1 (6 bases). CDR3 length: 14 amino acids. V was pared by 5 bases and J by 5 bases, with 15 bases between. Germline assignment: CDR1 MNHEY and CDR2 SMNVEV (reference sequence).

About this clone: Mismatch with germline at one junction end may stem from a read error. The rearrangement joins TRBV6-6 to TRBJ1-5; D ambiguous. Germline V gives CDR1 MNHNY, CDR2 SVGAGI (reference sequence). CDR3 length equals 13 residues. DNA of the CDR3: TGTGCCAGCGGTTATGAAGGCGGTCAGCCCCAGCATTTT. Protein product: CASGYEGGQPQHF.

This chain uses TRBV30 with TRBJ1-2; the D is unclear. CDR1 GTSNPN and CDR2 SVGIG come from the germline V gene (reference sequence). The CDR3 has 13 amino acids. The ends were cut back, 5 bases at V and 5 bases at J, with 15 bases in the middle. CDR3 DNA sequence: TGTGCCTGGGGAACCTCAACGAGGTATGGCTACACCTTC. It translates to CAWGTSTRYGYTF.

This sequence joins TRBV12-5 and TRBJ2-2; maybe TRBD2 (6 bases). In germline, CDR1 is LGHNT, CDR2 FRNRAP. CDR3 size: 15 residues. V was shortened by 2 bases and J by 9 bases, with 16 bases between the two germline ends. The CDR3 nucleotides read TGTGCTAGTGGTTTGTCCATCGGGGGAAGGAGGGAGCTGTTTTTT. Translating gives CASGLSIGGRRELFF.

The chain couples TRBV4-3 to TRBJ2-7, with D possibly being TRBD1 (7 bases). V was cut by 4 bases and J by 5 bases, with 18 bases left in between. The CDR3 length is 15 residues. Germline CDR1 is LGHNA and CDR2 is YSLEER. CDR3 residues: CASSPGGDSLNEQYF. The DNA of the CDR3 is TGCGCCAGCAGCCCCGGAGGGGACAGCTTAAACGAGCAGTACTTC.

This chain links TRBV10-3 with TRBJ2-7; TRBD2 matches 8 bases. CDR1 and CDR2 from the germline V gene are ENHRY and SYGVKD. Trimming cost V 3 bases and J 5 bases; bases outside gene matches: 12. This CDR3 region has 16 residues. CDR3 sequence: CAISERGGPIVHEQYF. The DNA of the CDR3 is TGTGCCATCAGTGAACGGGGGGGGCCGATCGTCCACGAGCAGTACTTC.

The gene calls are TRBV6-1 and TRBJ2-7, with 9 bases lining up with TRBD2. V lost 2 bases to trimming and J lost 5 bases; unmatched junction nucleotides: 7. This CDR3 comprises 15 residues. Germline CDR1 and CDR2: MNHNS and SASEGT. The CDR3 DNA is TGTGCCAGCAGTGAAAAAGCGGGAGGTGTCAACGAGCAGTACTTC. Its translation is CASSEKAGGVNEQYF.

The V and J genes are TRBV27 and TRBJ2-7; TRBD1 matches at 7 bases. This CDR3 is built from 14 residues. Germline assignment: CDR1 MNHEY and CDR2 SMNVEV (reference sequence). With V trimmed by 3 bases and J by 1 base, 3 bases remained unmatched. The CDR3 bases are TGTGCCAGCAGTTTCATGGACAGGTCCTACGAGCAGTACTTC. Translation: CASSFMDRSYEQYF.

The chain carries TRBV27 and TRBJ2-7, with D unclear. The CDR3 has 14 residues. The V end lost 6 bases, the J end lost 3 bases, and 15 bases lay between the germline ends. In germline, CDR1 is MNHEY, CDR2 SMNVEV (reference sequence). The CDR3 nucleotides read TGTGCCAGCAGCCTCCGTGGGCCTATCTACGAGCAGTACTTC. Protein: CASSLRGPIYEQYF.

The rearrangement joins TRBV4-3 to TRBJ1-4, with TRBD1 identical over 8 bases. The V gene end was trimmed by 1 base and the J gene end by 7 bases; junction bases not matched to a gene: 11. The CDR3 loop spans 17 amino acids. Looked up from germline, CDR1 is LGHNA and CDR2 is YSLEER. This chain's CDR3 is CASSQGWLDREVEKLFF. Written as DNA, the CDR3 is TGCGCCAGCAGCCAAGGGTGGTTGGACAGGGAAGTTGAAAAACTGTTTTTT.

This clone was picked up one time. This chain links TRBV10-1 with TRBJ1-1; D is perhaps TRBD1 (5 bases). The CDR3 consists of 14 residues. V was clipped by 6 bases and J by 1 base, with 12 bases between them. CDR1 and CDR2 (germline): WNHNN, SYGVQD (reference sequence). The CDR3 bases are TGCGCCAGCAGATCAGGGTTCGGGAACACTGAAGCTTTCTTT. This gives the protein CASRSGFGNTEAFF.

V gene TRBV5-1 combines with J gene TRBJ2-3, with 9 positions matching TRBD1. This CDR3 region has 16 residues. V lost 3 bases, J lost 3 bases, and 8 bases stayed unmatched. Germline V lookup: CDR1 SGHRS, CDR2 YFSETQ. This CDR3 is CASSWIQGARTDTQYF. The CDR3 bases are TGCGCCAGCAGCTGGATACAGGGGGCAAGGACAGATACGCAGTATTTT.

The chain has TRBV4-3 and TRBJ2-7, with TRBD2 identical over 7 bases. Trimming at V came to 0 bases and at J to 1 base, leaving 3 bases not matched to a gene. The CDR3 covers 15 residues. The germline V gene encodes CDR1 LGHNA and CDR2 YSLEER. DNA for the CDR3: TGCGCCAGCAGCCAAGATAACGGGGGGTCCTACGAGCAGTACTTC. Translating gives CASSQDNGGSYEQYF.

The chain recombines TRBV2 with TRBJ2-7; D not resolved. The V end was cut by 6 bases, the J end by 0 bases, with 12 bases between. Germline CDR1 and CDR2: SNHLY and FYNNEI. This CDR3 spans 14 amino acids. In DNA form, the CDR3 reads TGTGCCAGCAGAAACACAGCCATCTCCTACGAGCAGTACTTC. Its translation: CASRNTAISYEQYF.

The J gene is TRBJ2-7, the V gene TRBV2, with 12 positions matching TRBD2. Germline V gene data show CDR1 as SNHLY and CDR2 as FYNNEI. Trimming took 7 bases from V and 2 from J; bases not matched to a gene: 6. This CDR3 comprises 15 residues. CDR3 nucleotide sequence: TGTGCCAGCACCCAGCTAGCGGGAGGGACCTACGAGCAGTACTTC. Translating gives CASTQLAGGTYEQYF.

The chain recombines TRBV2 with TRBJ2-7, with TRBD2 matching 13 bases. The CDR3 sequence is 14 residues long. CDR1 and CDR2 (germline): SNHLY, FYNNEI. The trim removed 5 bases at V and 6 bases at J, leaving 4 bases unmatched. In nucleotides, the CDR3 is TGTGCCAGCAGTCGACTAGCGGGAGGATCCGAGCAGTACTTC. Encoded protein: CASSRLAGGSEQYF.

This clone was picked up many times. The sample carries other DNA sequences with the same CDR3. The chain recombines TRBV7-9 with TRBJ2-2; no reliable D call. The CDR3 sequence is 12 residues long. Germline CDR1 and CDR2: SEHNR and FQNEAQ (reference sequence). The V and J ends lost 2 bases and 5 bases respectively, with 3 bases between them. CDR3 in amino acids: CASSLSTGELFF. Here the CDR3 DNA reads TGTGCCAGCAGCTTATCGACCGGGGAGCTGTTTTTT.

The V gene is TRBV9, the J gene TRBJ2-1, with D unresolved. Germline assignment: CDR1 SGDLS and CDR2 YYNGEE. This CDR3 is built from 15 residues. The V gene lost 2 bases and the J gene lost 5 bases, with 14 bases spanning the gap. The chain's CDR3 is CASSVRVALDNEQFF. The CDR3 DNA reads TGTGCCAGCAGCGTCCGCGTCGCCTTGGACAATGAGCAGTTCTTC.

This chain connects TRBV27 to TRBJ2-7; 8 nucleotides align to TRBD1. V trimming: 8 bases; J trimming: 4 bases; junction bases outside the gene matches: 10. The length of the CDR3 is 14 residues. CDR1 and CDR2 from the germline V gene are MNHEY and SMNVEV (reference sequence). DNA of the CDR3: TGTGCCAGCGGTACCGGGACAGGAATTTACGAGCAGTACTTC. This codes for CASGTGTGIYEQYF.

The V gene is TRBV29-1, the J gene TRBJ2-7, with TRBD1 matching 8 bases. V lost 3 bases, J lost 2 bases, and 12 bases stayed unmatched. CDR1 is SQVTM and CDR2 is ANQGSEA in the germline V gene. The CDR3 consists of 16 residues. The CDR3 DNA follows: TGCAGCGTTGACGTCGGACAGGGTCACCGAACCTACGAGCAGTACTTC. Translated: CSVDVGQGHRTYEQYF.

The chain couples TRBV28 to TRBJ1-3, with D possibly being TRBD1 (5 bases). In germline, CDR1 is MDHEN, CDR2 SYDVKM. CDR3 length equals 15 residues. V dropped 4 bases and J dropped 4 bases, with 14 bases sitting between them. CDR3 sequence reads: CASSYWRGKGNTIYF. DNA of the CDR3: TGTGCCAGCAGTTATTGGCGGGGGAAGGGAAACACCATATATTTT.

J is TRBJ2-2 and V is TRBV14; TRBD2 is a possible D gene (7 bases). The germline V and J ends were trimmed by 3 bases and 6 bases, with 11 bases remaining between them. The CDR3 loop spans 14 amino acids. CDR1 and CDR2 (germline): SGHDN, FVKESK. CDR3 amino acids: CASSHRGGAGELFF. The CDR3 coding sequence is TGTGCCAGCAGCCATAGGGGGGGCGCCGGGGAGCTGTTTTTT.

The chain is built from TRBV2 and TRBJ1-1; D unclear. Trimming cost V 7 bases and J 5 bases, with 14 bases left between them. Germline V gene data show CDR1 as SNHLY and CDR2 as FYNNEI. The CDR3 has 13 residues. For the CDR3, the DNA is TGTGCCAGCAAAGAGGGCTCGAATACTGAAGCTTTCTTT. This codes for CASKEGSNTEAFF.

The rearrangement uses TRBV5-8 and TRBJ2-2; maybe TRBD2 (5 bases). Germline CDR1 SGHTS, CDR2 YDEGEE. Deletions cut 9 bases from V and 0 bases from J, with 12 bases between. The length of the CDR3 is 14 residues. CDR3 nucleotides: TGTGCCACCCGCGGGTCCGCGAACACCGGGGAGCTGTTTTTT. As protein: CATRGSANTGELFF.

The chain links TRBV9 to TRBJ2-7; TRBD2 aligns across 11 bases. Germline V lookup: CDR1 SGDLS, CDR2 YYNGEE. This CDR3 has 15 amino acids. The trim removed 0 bases at V and 4 bases at J, leaving 3 bases unmatched. The DNA for the CDR3 is TGTGCCAGCAGCGTAGAGGCTAGCGGGAGGTACGAGCAGTACTTC. Translation: CASSVEASGRYEQYF.

The chain uses TRBV14 and TRBJ2-3; perhaps TRBD2 as D (6 bases). This CDR3 has 15 residues. The germline CDR1 and CDR2 sequences are SGHDN and FVKESK. Trimming stripped 4 bases from V and 6 bases from J, with 17 bases between. CDR3 region: CASSLETSYGDTQYF. CDR3 DNA: TGTGCCAGCAGCCTTGAAACTAGCTACGGGGATACGCAGTATTTT.

The DNA of the CDR3 is TGTGCCTGGAGTGTATGGGCCGGGCCCCAGCATTTT. It specifies CAWSVWAGPQHF. The rearrangement links TRBV30 to TRBJ1-5; unclear D gene. V was cut by 0 bases and J by 9 bases, with 9 bases left in between. The CDR3 covers 12 residues. Germline-derived CDR1 and CDR2 are GTSNPN and SVGIG (reference sequence).

The count of this clone is one. In DNA, the CDR3 is TGTGCCAGCAGACACGACAGGGAGCCCGAGTACGAGCAGTACTTC. This translates into CASRHDREPEYEQYF. The V call is TRBV6-5, the J call TRBJ2-7; 7 bases fit TRBD1. V trimming: 6 bases; J trimming: 4 bases; junction bases outside the gene matches: 12. The CDR3 totals 15 residues. The germline V gene encodes CDR1 MNHEY and CDR2 SVGAGI.

The sample holds a few counts of this clone. The chain is built from TRBV6-1 and TRBJ2-6; D is perhaps TRBD2 (6 bases). The V gene lost 0 bases and the J gene lost 1 base, with 7 bases spanning the gap. The germline V gene encodes CDR1 MNHNS and CDR2 SASEGT. This CDR3 has 16 residues. The CDR3 DNA is TGTGCCAGCAGTGAAGCAAGCGGGTCTGGGGCCAACGTCCTGACTTTC. It is translated as CASSEASGSGANVLTF.